The TCR beta chain described here comes from a study of T-cell reconstitution after alpha-beta-depleted transplantation in children. V gave up 8 bases and J gave up 0 bases, with 10 bases separating them. From germline, CDR1 is MNHNS and CDR2 SASEGT. The CDR3 is 14 amino acids. TCRbeta library construction was performed incorporating unique molecular identifiers. Each CDR3 protein gets one entry after TCRdb re-called the PCR reads with MiXCR. The sample lists some 490,000 distinct CDR3 sequences; around an eighth were seen once. The sequence derives from a human donor who donated a stem cell graft to a child with combined immunodeficiency. This sequence joins TRBV6-1 and TRBJ1-4; D not certain. The material sequenced was PBMCs from the stem cell graft donor, taken from the stem cell graft. Written as DNA, the CDR3 is TGTGCCAGCTCCGACCCGGCAACTAATGAAAAACTGTTTTTT. Translating it yields CASSDPATNEKLFF.